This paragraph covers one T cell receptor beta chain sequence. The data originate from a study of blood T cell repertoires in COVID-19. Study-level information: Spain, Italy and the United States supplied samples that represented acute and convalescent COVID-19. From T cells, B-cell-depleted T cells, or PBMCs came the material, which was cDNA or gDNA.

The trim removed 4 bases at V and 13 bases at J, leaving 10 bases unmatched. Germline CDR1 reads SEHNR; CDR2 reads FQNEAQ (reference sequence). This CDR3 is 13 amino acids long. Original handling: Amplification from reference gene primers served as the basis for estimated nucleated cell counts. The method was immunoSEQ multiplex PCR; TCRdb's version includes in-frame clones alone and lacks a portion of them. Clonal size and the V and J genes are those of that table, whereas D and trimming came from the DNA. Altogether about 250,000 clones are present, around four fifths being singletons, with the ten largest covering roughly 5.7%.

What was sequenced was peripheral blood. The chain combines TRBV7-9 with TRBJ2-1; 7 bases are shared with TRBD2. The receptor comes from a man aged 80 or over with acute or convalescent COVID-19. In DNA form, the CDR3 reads TGTGCCAGCAGCTCCCTCCGGGGGGTAGCTCAGTTCTTC. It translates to CASSSLRGVAQFF.